The 5 T cell receptor beta chains below were found in one sample sequenced in a study of blood T cell repertoires in COVID-19. The repertoire was sequenced with immunoSEQ multiplex PCR; TCRdb's copy has only in-frame clones and lacks some. Of some 110,000 clones in the sample, approximately 78% are singletons; the top ten hold 7.9%. Sequencing input: peripheral blood. The receptors originated from a man aged 65 to 79 with acute or convalescent COVID-19.

The J gene is TRBJ2-1, the V gene TRBV5-1, with 10 bases lining up with TRBD2. V was clipped by 4 bases and J by 15 bases; unmatched bases: 19. CDR1 SGHRS and CDR2 YFSETQ come from the germline V gene. The CDR3 runs 16 residues. Written as DNA, the CDR3 is TGCGCCAGCAGCGCCGAGCCCAGCGGGGGGGCCGATCGTCCGTTCTTC. Its translation: CASSAEPSGGADRPFF.

The rearrangement links TRBV5-1 to TRBJ1-1; perhaps TRBD1 as D (6 bases). This CDR3 has 14 residues. The germline V gene has CDR1 SGHRS and CDR2 YFSETQ. Deletions cut 3 bases from V and 2 bases from J, with 11 bases between. This CDR3 reads CASSSRGRNTEAFF. CDR3 DNA sequence: TGCGCCAGCAGCTCCAGGGGAAGAAACACTGAAGCTTTCTTT.

V and J are TRBV14 and TRBJ1-2; TRBD1 matches at 7 bases. The germline V gene has CDR1 SGHDN and CDR2 FVKESK. Trimming cost V 1 base and J 8 bases; bases outside gene matches: 10. The CDR3 loop spans 15 amino acids. CDR3 nucleotides: TGTGCCAGCAGCCAAGTACCCCGGCCAGGGGGAGGCTACACCTTC. Translation: CASSQVPRPGGGYTF.

In its sample, this clone was seen a few times. The V gene is TRBV7-9, the J gene TRBJ1-1; D is uncertain. V lost 2 bases to trimming and J lost 0 bases, with 10 bases between them. The CDR3 is 15 amino acids. Germline V gives CDR1 SEHNR, CDR2 FQNEAQ (reference sequence). CDR3 in amino acids: CASSLSQAVNTEAFF. For the CDR3, the DNA is TGTGCCAGCAGCTTATCTCAGGCTGTGAACACTGAAGCTTTCTTT.

This clone was observed a few times. This chain joins TRBV12-3 or TRBV12-4 and TRBJ2-1; D unclear. Trimming took 4 bases from V and 5 from J, leaving 6 bases between them. The CDR3 spans 12 residues. The CDR3 spells CASSSINNEQFF. For the CDR3, the DNA is TGTGCCAGCAGTTCTATAAACAATGAGCAGTTCTTC.